This entry describes one T cell receptor (beta chain). Its matching antigen is unknown. This sample was included in a study of T cell repertoires in cytomegalovirus infection. General study findings and limits: Pooled public TCR beta family frequency picked out CMV carriers with the relevant HLA.

TCRdb ran MiXCR on the reads and lists one entry per CDR3 protein. This sample has hundreds of thousands of distinct CDR3 sequences, with 30% to 40% found just once. V gave up 6 bases and J gave up 6 bases; unmatched junction bases: 14. Germline-derived CDR1 and CDR2 are MNHNY and SVGAGI (reference sequence). The CDR3 extends over 16 amino acids. The chain employs TRBV6-6 and TRBJ2-1; TRBD1 matches 7 bases. This sequence was found in a human donor in good health (CMV status not recorded). Some clones in this sample may be carry-over from other donors' samples. Material: cultured PBMCs, obtained from culture after CMV antigen stimulation. The CDR3 sequence is CASSPRGGSGGNEQFF. The CDR3 region has the DNA TGTGCCAGCAGCCCCCGGGGTGGGTCAGGGGGCAATGAGCAGTTCTTC.